This T cell receptor (beta chain) was captured in a study of cytotoxic CD8 clonotypes in ibrutinib-treated CLL. Points on this clone: This specimen includes other DNA sequences encoding the same CDR3.

CDR1 SGHTS and CDR2 YDEGEE come from the germline V gene. The CDR3 totals 11 residues. The V and J ends lost 0 bases and 3 bases respectively, with 1 base between them. Sequenced by immunoSEQ multiplex PCR; TCRdb stores in-frame clones only, minus some. This sample yields just over 65,000 clones, of which around 68% are seen a single time; about 5.7% belongs to the top ten. This clonotype was obtained from a human donor with chronic lymphocytic leukemia. The chain employs TRBV5-8 and TRBJ2-7; unclear D gene. Material: PBMCs, obtained after 12 months of ibrutinib treatment. The CDR3 DNA reads as TGTGCCAGCAGCTTGGGCTACGAGCAGTACTTC. Translation gives CASSLGYEQYF.